The TCR beta chain described here comes from a study of PD-L1 blockade in urothelial cancer. Turning to the study itself: Analyses used blood from 3 weeks (second dose) and 6 weeks after treatment start.

PCRs each included synthetic TCR analog templates spiked in. Here immunoSEQ multiplex PCR was the method, and the copy in TCRdb shows in-frame clones only, minus some. Of about 20,000 clones listed, 85% to 90% are singletons. The CDR3 is made up of 16 amino acids. Trimming pared 7 bases from V and 8 bases from J, leaving 23 bases between. Germline V gene data show CDR1 as MDHEN and CDR2 as SYDVKM. Study results and limitations: Durable-benefit patients had greater expansion of tumor-associated blood clones at 3 weeks.

For this clone: The antigen is not known.

The sample here was PBMCs, taken around atezolizumab (anti-PD-L1) treatment. The genes are TRBV28 and TRBJ1-4; TRBD1 is a possible D gene (6 bases). The origin of this receptor is a middle-aged man with urothelial cancer. CDR3 in DNA: TGTGCCAGCATTAGTCTTGTCGGGGGGCTCCGGGAAAAACTGTTTTTT. Its protein product is CASISLVGGLREKLFF. Using reference TRBV28 and TRBJ1-4 for the parts outside the CDR3, the full variable domain is DVKVTQSSRYLVKRTGEKVFLECVQDMDHENMFWYRQDPGLGLRLIYFSYDVKMKEKGDIPEGYSVSREKKERFSLILESASTNQTSMYLCASISLVGGLREKLFFGSGTQLSVL.